These T cell receptor beta chains were read from a single sample in a study of OX40 agonist ivuxolimab in advanced cancers. Data came from immunoSEQ multiplex PCR; TCRdb stores just in-frame clones and leaves some out. Of 90,000 to 100,000 clones in the sample, around 85% are singletons; the top ten hold 0.82%. The material sequenced was CD4+ or CD8+ T cells sorted from blood, taken in a trial of the OX40 agonist ivuxolimab. The receptors here all came from an adult with an advanced solid tumor such as melanoma, head and neck, liver or kidney cancer. The conserved cysteine and the conserved F or W are not part of the CDR3 here.

j_call: TRBJ2-2; cdr3_length: 13; v_call: TRBV7-3; cdr3_aa: ASSPGTVDTGELF
j_call: TRBJ1-5; cdr3_length: 13; v_call: TRBV4-2; cdr3_aa: ASTRDRVGNQPQH
j_call: TRBJ1-1; cdr3_length: 13; v_call: TRBV4-3; cdr3_aa: ASSQGGGQETEAF
j_call: TRBJ1-5; cdr3_length: 11; v_call: TRBV30; cdr3_aa: AWNGGYNQPQH
j_call: TRBJ2-7; cdr3_length: 12; v_call: TRBV5-1; cdr3_aa: ASSPDSGPDEQY
j_call: TRBJ2-3; cdr3_length: 9; v_call: TRBV30; cdr3_aa: AWSGTDTQY
j_call: TRBJ2-3; cdr3_length: 13; v_call: TRBV7-6; cdr3_aa: ASSLDRGSVDTQY
j_call: TRBJ1-5; cdr3_length: 11; v_call: TRBV5-1; cdr3_aa: ASSQGAGQPQH
j_call: TRBJ2-3; cdr3_length: 13; v_call: TRBV19; cdr3_aa: ASSFTGTSTDTQY
j_call: TRBJ1-5; cdr3_length: 14; v_call: TRBV27; cdr3_aa: ASSLKGAVFHQPQH
j_call: TRBJ2-3; cdr3_length: 12; v_call: TRBV7-8; cdr3_aa: ASSWDSKTDTQY
j_call: TRBJ1-2; cdr3_length: 11; v_call: TRBV6-6; cdr3_aa: ASRGRGLYGYT
j_call: TRBJ1-4; cdr3_length: 13; v_call: TRBV7-2; cdr3_aa: ASSLTGHVGEKLF
j_call: TRBJ2-5; cdr3_length: 9; v_call: TRBV6-6; cdr3_aa: ASTPGETQY
j_call: TRBJ2-2; cdr3_length: 10; v_call: TRBV19; cdr3_aa: ASSRQSGELF
j_call: TRBJ2-3; cdr3_length: 14; v_call: TRBV19; cdr3_aa: ASTERASGRTDTQY
j_call: TRBJ2-2; cdr3_length: 13; v_call: TRBV19; cdr3_aa: ASSIGYRGTGELF
j_call: TRBJ1-3; cdr3_length: 14; v_call: TRBV7-2; cdr3_aa: ASSPLQGPGGNTIY
j_call: TRBJ1-4; cdr3_length: 12; v_call: TRBV9; cdr3_aa: ASSPTATNEKLF
j_call: TRBJ1-5; cdr3_length: 11; v_call: TRBV6-6; cdr3_aa: ASSYRPDQPQH